This TCR beta chain came from a study of cytomegalovirus exposure and HLA in healthy donors. Regarding the study as a whole: The authors listed approximately 150 TCR beta chains as cytomegalovirus-associated.

13 Jbeta primers and 60 Vbeta primers were used for the PCR. Sequencing was performed with immunoSEQ multiplex PCR; in TCRdb, only in-frame clones are kept and a portion is missing. The sample holds 170,000 or so clones, more than 60% seen once. Of note for this clone: What it binds is not known.

CDR1 is SGHRS, CDR2 YFSETQ, per germline. V lost 4 bases, J lost 1 base, and 6 bases stayed unmatched. CDR3 size: 16 residues. The TCR sequence derives from a woman aged 25 to 45 in good health and CMV-seronegative. The sample consisted of PBMCs. The chain carries TRBV5-1 and TRBJ2-2; 8 nucleotides line up with TRBD2. The CDR3 DNA follows: TGCGCCAGCAGCCCTCTAGCGGGCCTGAACACCGGGGAGCTGTTTTTT. It yields the protein CASSPLAGLNTGELFF.